These 14 T cell receptor beta chains share one sample of origin, sequenced in a study of blood T cell repertoires in COVID-19 (dated by TCRdb to the early 2020s). The library was made by the immunoSEQ multiplex PCR assay. Entries here come from immuneACCESS through TCRdb and include only in-frame sequences with V and J called. Some clones fail to appear in such tables; in the studies checked, an unresolved V gene covers under half of the shortfall, and the cause of the remainder is unknown. The sample table lists 130,000 to 150,000 clones, around 79% of them with a count of one. The ten largest clones take up roughly 5.1% of the sample. Sequencing used peripheral blood. Source of these receptors: a woman aged 70-85 years with COVID-19, enrolled during active disease.

The chain carries TRBV18 and TRBJ2-7; 9 nucleotides match TRBD1. CDR3 length: 15 residues. Germline-derived CDR1 and CDR2 are KGHSH and LQKENI. Unmatched junction bases numbered 2, after V lost 1 base and J lost 1 base. The CDR3 protein is CASSPLGQGSYEQYF. Written as DNA, the CDR3 is TGTGCCAGCTCACCACTCGGACAGGGGTCCTACGAGCAGTACTTC. Combining the CDR3 with reference TRBV18 and TRBJ2-7 gives the whole variable domain NAGVMQNPRHLVRRRGQEARLRCSPMKGHSHVYWYRQLPEEGLKFMVYLQKENIIDESGMPKERFSAEFPKEGPSILRIQQVVRGDSAAYFCASSPLGQGSYEQYFGPGTRLTVT.

The CDR3 here is CAWSWGTGTGELFF. The CDR3 coding sequence is TGTGCCTGGAGTTGGGGCACGGGCACCGGGGAGCTGTTTTTT. J is TRBJ2-2 and V is TRBV30; possible D gene TRBD1, 5 bases. The germline V and J ends were trimmed by 2 bases and 4 bases, with 11 bases remaining between them. This CDR3 comprises 14 residues. In germline, CDR1 is GTSNPN, CDR2 SVGIG (reference sequence).

V usage is TRBV6-5 and J usage is TRBJ1-6; 10 bases line up with TRBD1. The germline gives CDR1 MNHEY, CDR2 SVGAGI. The CDR3 extends over 14 amino acids. Germline trimming cut 10 bases from V and 5 bases from J; bases unmatched to any gene: 5. This CDR3 is CAITGTGDNSPLHF. The CDR3 DNA follows: TGTGCCATTACGGGGACAGGGGATAATTCACCCCTCCACTTT.

The chain links TRBV7-3 to TRBJ2-6, with D maybe TRBD2 (7 bases). V shed 5 bases and J shed 3 bases, with 17 bases lying between them. The germline V gene encodes CDR1 SGHTA and CDR2 FQGTGA. The CDR3 extends over 17 amino acids. The CDR3 nucleotides read TGTGCCAGCAGCCTGCGCGGGGGCCAAGTTGGGGCCAACGTCCTGACTTTC. This encodes CASSLRGGQVGANVLTF.

The genes are TRBV19 and TRBJ2-2; 7 bases map to TRBD1. Germline trimming cut 3 bases from V and 5 bases from J; bases unmatched to any gene: 12. Germline CDR1 reads LNHDA; CDR2 reads SQIVND (reference sequence). CDR3 size: 17 residues. The CDR3 protein is CASSIQIIQGFTGELFF. The CDR3 DNA sequence: TGTGCCAGTAGTATCCAGATAATACAGGGGTTTACCGGGGAGCTGTTTTTT.

This chain connects TRBV23-1 to TRBJ2-6; D possibly corresponds to TRBD1 (5 bases). TRBV23-1 is given ORF status, its function remaining uncertain. V lost 4 bases and J 2 bases, leaving 15 bases between the germline ends. CDR3 length: 17 residues. CDR3 sequence reads: CASSPRPGFAGANVLTF. The CDR3 DNA sequence: TGCGCCAGCAGTCCCCGGCCAGGGTTTGCTGGGGCCAACGTCCTGACTTTC.

J is TRBJ1-5 and V is TRBV19, with D unclear. From germline, CDR1 is LNHDA and CDR2 SQIVND (reference sequence). The CDR3 covers 14 residues. V lost 3 bases and J lost 6, with 12 bases in between. The CDR3 loop is CASSIPGFRQPQHF. CDR3 nucleotides: TGTGCCAGTAGTATCCCAGGCTTCCGTCAGCCCCAGCATTTT.

The chain carries TRBV6-5 and TRBJ2-2; a weak D match, TRBD2 (6 bases). V was trimmed by 5 bases and J by 1 base, leaving 11 bases between them. Germline V gives CDR1 MNHEY, CDR2 SVGAGI. CDR3 size: 15 residues. The CDR3 nucleotides read TGTGCCAGCAGTATGAGCGGGCAGAACACCGGGGAGCTGTTTTTT. Its translation: CASSMSGQNTGELFF.

The chain couples TRBV29-1 to TRBJ2-4; 11 bases agree with TRBD1. The CDR3 extends over 11 amino acids. CDR1 is SQVTM and CDR2 is ANQGSEA in the germline V gene. Unmatched junction bases numbered 1, after V lost 7 bases and J lost 8 bases. As DNA, the CDR3 is TGCAGCGGGGGACAGGGGGACATTCAGTACTTC. Amino acid sequence: CSGGQGDIQYF. Variable domain in full (rest from reference TRBV29-1 and TRBJ2-4): SAVISQKPSRDICQRGTSLTIQCQVDSQVTMMFWYRQQPGQSLTLIATANQGSEATYESGFVIDKFPISRPNLTFSTLTVSNMSPEDSSIYLCSGGQGDIQYFGAGTRLSVL.

The rearrangement joins TRBV5-1 to TRBJ2-5; D might be TRBD2 (5 bases). The germline V and J ends were trimmed by 4 bases and 5 bases, with 18 bases remaining between them. The CDR3 is 15 residues long. The V gene's germline CDR1 is SGHRS and CDR2 YFSETQ. CDR3 sequence: CASSKDWPRGETQYF. The CDR3, as DNA: TGCGCCAGCAGCAAGGACTGGCCGCGAGGGGAGACCCAGTACTTC.

This rearrangement joins TRBV5-1 to TRBJ2-5, with 8 positions matching TRBD2. Germline CDR1 reads SGHRS; CDR2 reads YFSETQ. CDR3 size: 14 residues. J gave up 2 bases and V 7 bases, and 7 bases lay outside the gene matches. The CDR3 DNA is TGCGCCAGCCGGGCGGGGGGCATACAAGAGACCCAGTACTTC. This encodes CASRAGGIQETQYF.

The chain links TRBV5-6 to TRBJ2-7; D remains ambiguous. V lost 5 bases and J 3 bases, leaving 15 bases between the germline ends. CDR3 length: 14 amino acids. Germline CDR1 reads SGHDT; CDR2 reads YYEEEE. CDR3 in amino acids: CASRTSLQSYEQYF. The CDR3 region has the DNA TGTGCCAGCAGGACCTCATTACAGAGCTACGAGCAGTACTTC.

V gene TRBV11-2 combines with J gene TRBJ1-4; D gene ambiguous. CDR3 size: 12 residues. Deletions cut 6 bases from V and 6 bases from J, with 8 bases between. Germline V CDR1 and CDR2: SGHAT, FQNNGV. This CDR3 is CASSLLDEKLFF. As DNA, the CDR3 is TGTGCCAGCAGTTTGTTAGATGAAAAACTGTTTTTT.

V gene TRBV19 combines with J gene TRBJ1-3, with D possibly matching TRBD1 (5 bases). The CDR3 sequence is 17 residues long. CDR1 and CDR2 (germline): LNHDA, SQIVND (reference sequence). V dropped 5 bases and J dropped 1 base, with 18 bases sitting between them. CDR3 amino acids: CASSPPIGAGSGNTIYF. As DNA, the CDR3 is TGTGCCAGTAGTCCCCCGATTGGGGCAGGGTCTGGAAACACCATATATTTT.